The rows below give T cell receptor beta chains drawn from one sample of a study of T cells in Graves' hyperthyroidism and ophthalmopathy. TCRdb passed the multiplex PCR reads through MiXCR, listing each CDR3 protein once. Of about 250,000 distinct CDR3 sequences in the sample, 13% to 15% were seen once. The specimen was blood. These receptors originate from a woman aged 45 to 65 with Graves' hyperthyroidism that later progressed to Graves' ophthalmopathy. Each CDR3 is given with its conserved first and last residue. A D gene is named only where the DNA matches it firmly.

D: .; J: TRBJ2-1; V: TRBV6-2/TRBV6-3; CDR3: CASSSARVTPNEQFF
D: TRBD1; J: TRBJ1-1; V: TRBV2; CDR3: CASTPTGGSNTEAFF
D: TRBD2; J: TRBJ2-3; V: TRBV28; CDR3: CASRLTGGAGVDTQYF
D: .; J: TRBJ1-2; V: TRBV6-1; CDR3: CASSGPRWGRGYYGYTF
D: TRBD2; J: TRBJ2-7; V: TRBV7-8; CDR3: CASSLVAGEGYEQYF
D: TRBD2; J: TRBJ2-3; V: TRBV6-1; CDR3: CASSKMTSGTDTQYF
D: .; J: TRBJ2-6; V: TRBV5-1; CDR3: CASQGDGGAWANVLTF
D: TRBD1; J: TRBJ1-6; V: TRBV7-9; CDR3: CASTHRGQINSPLHF
D: TRBD2; J: TRBJ2-1; V: TRBV2; CDR3: CASSPSGLAGHSYNEQFF
D: .; J: TRBJ2-3; V: TRBV27; CDR3: CASSPRNLGVLDTQYF
D: .; J: TRBJ2-7; V: TRBV7-2; CDR3: CASSLVGPNSEQYF
D: .; J: TRBJ1-2; V: TRBV12-3/TRBV12-4; CDR3: CASSLGNYGYTF
D: TRBD2; J: TRBJ2-5; V: TRBV7-9; CDR3: CASSLLSGGSETQYF
D: TRBD2; J: TRBJ2-3; V: TRBV30; CDR3: CAWSGGSGSTDTQYF
D: .; J: TRBJ2-2; V: TRBV24-1; CDR3: CATPGTNTGELFF
D: .; J: TRBJ1-1; V: TRBV11-2; CDR3: CASAVRGAEAFF
D: .; J: TRBJ2-2; V: TRBV2; CDR3: CASRGGPPGELFF
D: .; J: TRBJ1-2; V: TRBV5-1; CDR3: CASSLDGRRNYGYTF
D: TRBD1; J: TRBJ2-7; V: TRBV19; CDR3: CATKQGAASYEQYF
D: .; J: TRBJ1-2; V: TRBV6-5; CDR3: CASSYYGSDYGYTF
D: TRBD1; J: TRBJ1-1; V: TRBV12-3/TRBV12-4; CDR3: CASSLAGTGRNTEAFF
D: .; J: TRBJ1-1; V: TRBV19; CDR3: CASTRGGGSTEAFF
D: TRBD1; J: TRBJ2-5; V: TRBV28; CDR3: CASSPRQGEVQETQYF
D: .; J: TRBJ2-2; V: TRBV9; CDR3: CASSVGGSDPRGTGELFF
D: TRBD2; J: TRBJ2-2; V: TRBV7-3; CDR3: CASSPPGLAGGAGELFF
D: TRBD1; J: TRBJ1-4; V: TRBV24-1; CDR3: CATSDRTGVQEKLFF